This T cell receptor (beta chain) is drawn from a study of blood T cell repertoires in COVID-19. Background on the study: Donors of Cohort 3 who recovered were those that had two negative PCRs, clearance, or symptom resolution. PBMCs, B-cell-depleted T cells, or T cells were the source of the cDNA or gDNA that made up the material.

Original processing notes: Researchers report that nucleated cell counts were estimated from reference gene primer amplification. Some clones are missing from TCRdb's copy, which holds only in-frame ones; the method was immunoSEQ multiplex PCR. V, J and clone size derive from that table, while D and trimming were established from the DNA sequence. Here the sample spans 350,000 to 450,000 clones, about 89% being singletons. This CDR3 has 18 amino acids. V trimming: 5 bases; J trimming: 8 bases; junction bases outside the gene matches: 20. Germline CDR1 LNHDA, CDR2 SQIVND (reference sequence). The clonotype originates from a man aged 35 to 55 in a cohort exposed to, infected with or recovered from COVID-19 (not recorded which). The chain couples TRBV19 to TRBJ1-4; 7 bases align to TRBD1. The sample taken for sequencing was PBMCs or T cells enriched from blood (not recorded which). CDR3 loop: CASSRRRTGQARTEKLFF. The DNA for the CDR3 is TGTGCCAGTAGTCGAAGGCGAACCGGACAGGCTCGCACGGAAAAACTGTTTTTT.